Included here is one T cell receptor beta chain sequence, with context. Germline assignment: CDR1 SGHAT and CDR2 FQNNGV. Between the trimmed V and J ends, which lost 3 bases and 0 bases, there was a span of 12 bases. There are 15 residues in the CDR3. The sample originates from a study of blood T cell repertoires in COVID-19. Study details: Spain, Italy and the United States supplied samples that represented acute and convalescent COVID-19. Sources were T cells, B-cell-depleted T cells, or PBMCs; the material itself was cDNA or gDNA.

Per the original data handling: Counts of nucleated cells, estimated from reference gene primer amplification, were obtained. The table came from immunoSEQ multiplex PCR; TCRdb's copy has only in-frame clones and leaves some out. V and J calls and clone size are those listed in that table; D and trimming were worked out from the DNA. This sample has about 190,000 clones, with 78% found just once. The receptor comes from an elderly woman with active or convalescent COVID-19. Sequenced input: peripheral blood. This chain connects TRBV11-2 to TRBJ2-7; D gene unclear. The CDR3 spells CASSFSGPTSYEQYF. The DNA for the CDR3 is TGTGCCAGCAGCTTTTCAGGCCCTACCTCCTACGAGCAGTACTTC.